The T cell receptor beta chain described here comes from a study of blood T cell repertoires in COVID-19. The germline V and J ends were trimmed by 5 bases and 0 bases, with 23 bases remaining between them. Germline V gene data show CDR1 as SGHNT and CDR2 as YENEEA. This CDR3 comprises 18 residues. Sequencing was performed with immunoSEQ multiplex PCR; in TCRdb, only in-frame clones are kept and a portion is missing. This table has approximately 200,000 clones, 80% to 90% appearing once. The rearrangement links TRBV11-3 to TRBJ2-7; D is perhaps TRBD1 (6 bases). Source material: PBMCs or T cells enriched from blood (not recorded which). This receptor was obtained from a woman in her twenties or thirties who had been exposed to COVID-19. CDR3: CASSRIPEEGQISYEQYF. CDR3 coding DNA: TGTGCCAGCAGCCGAATCCCGGAAGAAGGACAGATCTCCTACGAGCAGTACTTC.